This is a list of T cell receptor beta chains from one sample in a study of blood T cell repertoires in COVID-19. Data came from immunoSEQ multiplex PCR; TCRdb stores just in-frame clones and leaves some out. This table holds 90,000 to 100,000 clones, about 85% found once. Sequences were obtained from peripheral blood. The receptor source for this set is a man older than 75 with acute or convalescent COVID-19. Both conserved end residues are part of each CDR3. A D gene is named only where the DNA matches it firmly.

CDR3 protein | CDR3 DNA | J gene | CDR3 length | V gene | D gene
CASSQQGVQPQHF | TGTGCCAGCAGTCAACAGGGGGTACAGCCCCAGCATTTT | TRBJ1-5 | 13 | TRBV28 | TRBD1
CASSPRGQGWETQYF | TGTGCCAGCTCACCACGGGGACAGGGATGGGAGACCCAGTACTTC | TRBJ2-5 | 15 | TRBV18 | TRBD1
CASSFDSTYEQYF | TGTGCCAGCAGCTTCGACAGTACCTACGAGCAGTACTTC | TRBJ2-7 | 13 | TRBV11-3 | .
CASSLKQGARGNQPQHF | TGTGCCAGTAGTTTAAAACAGGGGGCGCGGGGCAATCAGCCCCAGCATTTT | TRBJ1-5 | 17 | TRBV19 | TRBD1
CASSLGGQGHEQYF | TGTGCCAGCAGCCTAGGGGGCCAGGGACACGAGCAGTACTTC | TRBJ2-7 | 14 | TRBV7-3 | TRBD1
CASSSRQGSNQPQHF | TGTGCCAGTAGTTCCCGACAAGGTAGCAATCAGCCCCAGCATTTT | TRBJ1-5 | 15 | TRBV19 | .
CASSRQDFYGYTF | TGTGCCAGCAGCCGACAGGACTTCTATGGCTACACCTTC | TRBJ1-2 | 13 | TRBV6-5 | .
CASRRTGGNEQYF | TGTGCCAGCAGACGGACAGGGGGCAACGAGCAGTACTTC | TRBJ2-7 | 13 | TRBV6-5 | TRBD1
CASRNRQGFYEQYF | TGTGCCAGCAGGAATCGACAGGGGTTCTACGAGCAGTACTTC | TRBJ2-7 | 14 | TRBV27 | TRBD1
CASSSRDTGSYEQYF | TGTGCCAGCAGCTCGAGGGACACGGGCTCCTACGAGCAGTACTTC | TRBJ2-7 | 15 | TRBV5-6 | .
CASSVAQGAYEQYF | TGTGCCAGCAGCGTAGCCCAGGGTGCCTACGAGCAGTACTTC | TRBJ2-7 | 14 | TRBV9 | .